The 13 T cell receptor beta chains below were found in one sample sequenced in a study of blood T cell repertoires in COVID-19. Repertoires were generated with immunoSEQ multiplex PCR, while TCRdb's copy carries only in-frame clones and drops some. Altogether 110,000 to 150,000 clones are present, under 80% being singletons, with the ten largest covering about 4%. Sequencing was carried out using peripheral blood. All receptors derive from a man in his fifties or sixties with acute or convalescent COVID-19.

On this clone: Other DNA sequences within the sample encode an identical CDR3. The gene calls are TRBV7-3 and TRBJ2-1, with 9 positions matching TRBD1. This CDR3 spans 15 amino acids. V lost 2 bases to trimming and J lost 4 bases; unmatched junction nucleotides: 3. CDR1 and CDR2 (germline): SGHTA, FQGTGA. The CDR3 bases are TGTGCCAGCAGCTTACAACAGGGGGCTTACAATGAGCAGTTCTTC. This gives the protein CASSLQQGAYNEQFF.

This chain joins TRBV5-1 and TRBJ2-2, with D unclear. This CDR3 spans 13 amino acids. V was shortened by 3 bases and J by 0 bases, with 3 bases between the two germline ends. Germline V CDR1 and CDR2: SGHRS, YFSETQ. As DNA, the CDR3 is TGCGCCAGCAGCTCGTCGAACACCGGGGAGCTGTTTTTT. Translation: CASSSSNTGELFF.

The chain couples TRBV6-1 to TRBJ1-6; 8 positions agree with TRBD1. Germline-derived CDR1 and CDR2 are MNHNS and SASEGT. This CDR3 spans 16 amino acids. The trim removed 3 bases at V and 4 bases at J, leaving 5 bases unmatched. CDR3 sequence: CASSDMTGDYNSPLHF. CDR3 in DNA: TGTGCCAGCAGTGACATGACAGGGGATTATAATTCACCCCTCCACTTT.

V usage is TRBV6-2 or TRBV6-3 and J usage is TRBJ2-1; TRBD2 is a possible D gene (6 bases). V was cut by 0 bases and J by 3 bases, with 12 bases left in between. CDR3 length equals 16 residues. Germline CDR1 and CDR2: MNHEY and SVGEGT. CDR3 in amino acids: CASSYSARGGYNEQFF. CDR3 nucleotide sequence: TGTGCCAGCAGTTACTCAGCTAGGGGAGGCTACAATGAGCAGTTCTTC.

This clone was seen a handful of times. This clone may be a read error of a much larger clone one base away. The J gene is TRBJ1-1, the V gene TRBV5-1, with D unresolved. Germline V CDR1 and CDR2: SGHRS, YFSETQ. Trimming removed 0 bases at V and 1 base at J, with 4 bases between. The CDR3 is made up of 13 amino acids. This CDR3 is CASSLAENTEAFF. CDR3 sequence (DNA): TGCGCCAGCAGCTTGGCAGAGAACACTGAAGCTTTCTTT.

The chain couples TRBV2 to TRBJ2-7, with D maybe TRBD2 (6 bases). The CDR3 spans 14 residues. V was pared by 10 bases and J by 2 bases, with 18 bases between. Germline-derived CDR1 and CDR2 are SNHLY and FYNNEI. The CDR3 DNA is TGTGCCACCCAAAAGCCGGGAGCTGCCTACGAGCAGTACTTC. Its translation: CATQKPGAAYEQYF. Full variable domain (missing parts from reference TRBV2 and TRBJ2-7): EPEVTQTPSHQVTQMGQEVILRCVPISNHLYFYWYRQILGQKVEFLVSFYNNEISEKSEIFDDQFSVERPDGSNFTLKIRSTKLEDSAMYFCATQKPGAAYEQYFGPGTRLTVT.

This clone was counted a single time. The rearrangement joins TRBV9 to TRBJ2-7; 7 nucleotides match TRBD2. The germline V gene has CDR1 SGDLS and CDR2 YYNGEE. This CDR3 region has 13 residues. The ends lost 6 bases at V and 5 bases at J; junction bases unmatched: 8. The CDR3 coding sequence is TGTGCCAGCAACCCCATGGGGGGGGACGAGCAGTACTTC. It translates to CASNPMGGDEQYF.

This clone was detected a few times. J is TRBJ2-6 and V is TRBV11-3; D is possibly TRBD2 (6 bases). V was trimmed by 5 bases and J by 0 bases, leaving 17 bases between them. Germline CDR1 reads SGHNT; CDR2 reads YENEEA. The CDR3 covers 18 residues. CDR3 loop: CASSKLGLPDSGANVLTF. In nucleotides, the CDR3 is TGTGCCAGCAGCAAATTGGGACTGCCGGACTCTGGGGCCAACGTCCTGACTTTC.

This clone was counted once. The chain has TRBV5-4 and TRBJ1-1; D unresolved. The length of the CDR3 is 14 residues. V was clipped by 0 bases and J by 0 bases, with 6 bases between them. The germline V gene encodes CDR1 SGHNT and CDR2 YYREEE (reference sequence). DNA for the CDR3: TGTGCCAGCAGCTTGGGACTTTTGAACACTGAAGCTTTCTTT. This codes for CASSLGLLNTEAFF.

CDR3 DNA sequence: TGTGCCATCAGTGAGTCGGCAGGGGCCTATCAGCCCCAGCATTTT. Its translation is CAISESAGAYQPQHF. V and J are TRBV10-3 and TRBJ1-5, with D perhaps matching TRBD1 (6 bases). CDR1 is ENHRY, CDR2 SYGVKD, per germline. V lost 0 bases and J 5 bases, leaving 11 bases between the germline ends. The CDR3 runs to 15 residues.

This clone has only one observation. The gene calls are TRBV6-1 and TRBJ2-5; D possibly corresponds to TRBD1 (6 bases). Per the germline V gene, CDR1 is MNHNS and CDR2 is SASEGT. The CDR3 runs to 14 residues. V was shortened by 1 base and J by 2 bases, with 8 bases between the two germline ends. The CDR3 DNA follows: TGTGCCAGCAGTGAAGGGACAGTACAAGAGACCCAGTACTTC. Amino acids: CASSEGTVQETQYF.

V usage is TRBV19 and J usage is TRBJ2-7; 8 bases agree with TRBD2. CDR3 length equals 14 residues. CDR1 is LNHDA, CDR2 SQIVND, per germline (reference sequence). Trimming took 3 bases from V and 4 from J; bases not matched to a gene: 5. The CDR3 is CASSIGSGSYEQYF. Here the CDR3 DNA reads TGTGCCAGTAGTATCGGCAGCGGGAGTTACGAGCAGTACTTC.

The chain recombines TRBV4-2 with TRBJ2-7; 7 bases align to TRBD2. The CDR3 has 16 residues. V lost 4 bases to trimming and J lost 5 bases; unmatched junction nucleotides: 14. Germline V gives CDR1 LGHNA, CDR2 YNFKEQ. CDR3 coding DNA: TGTGCCAGCAGCCCGGGACTCTCGGGAGGCGGTGACGAGCAGTACTTC. Residues: CASSPGLSGGGDEQYF.